This T cell receptor (beta chain) was identified in a study of blood T cell repertoires in COVID-19. Per the original data handling: Using reference gene primer amplification, nucleated cell counts were estimated. Method: immunoSEQ multiplex PCR; TCRdb's copy keeps in-frame clones and lacks some. D and trimming come from the DNA, and the V and J calls and clone size come from that table. The table shows around 150,000 clones, with roughly nine tenths occurring only once. As regards this clone: An end of the junction differs from the germline gene, which may be a read error.

The CDR3 has 14 amino acids. Looked up from germline, CDR1 is SEHNR and CDR2 is FQNEAQ (reference sequence). Sample: peripheral blood. The TCR comes from a man in his late teens or twenties with acute or convalescent COVID-19. The chain is built from TRBV7-9 and TRBJ1-1; a weak D match, TRBD1 (6 bases). CDR3 region: CASRFSSRGTEAFF. CDR3 nucleotide sequence: TGTGCCAGCCGCTTTTCGTCCAGGGGCACTGAAGCTTTCTTT. The full variable domain, completed using reference TRBV7-9 and TRBJ1-1, is DTGVSQNPRHKITKRGQNVTFRCDPISEHNRLYWYRQTLGQGPEFLTYFQNEAQLEKSRLLSDRFSAERPKGSFSTLEIQRTEQGDSAMYLCASRFSSRGTEAFFGQGTRLTVV.